The source of this T cell receptor beta chain is a study of blood T cell repertoires in COVID-19. Background on the study: The United States, Italy and Spain provided the acute and convalescent COVID-19 samples. T cells, B-cell-depleted T cells, or PBMCs provided the cDNA or gDNA that served as material.

How the authors handled the data: Amplification from reference gene primers served as the basis for estimated nucleated cell counts. Sequencing used immunoSEQ multiplex PCR; TCRdb keeps in-frame clones, though not all of them. V, J and clone size are those of that table, while D and trimming were read from the DNA. The sample has around 100,000 clones; approximately 90% are singletons. The germline V gene has CDR1 SGHKS and CDR2 YYEKEE (reference sequence). The CDR3 spans 14 residues. Trimming shortened V by 1 base and J by 3 bases, and 7 bases separated the two germline ends. This clone was recorded a few times.

The chain is built from TRBV5-5 and TRBJ2-2; D unclear. This TCR derives from a man in his fifties with active COVID-19. Sequencing was performed on peripheral blood. The CDR3: CASSLWQDTGELFF. Written as DNA, the CDR3 is TGTGCCAGCAGCTTGTGGCAAGACACCGGGGAGCTGTTTTTT.